This T cell receptor beta chain derives from a study of Graves' ophthalmopathy and Graves' hyperthyroidism. Beta-chain TCR CDR3 regions were amplified from RNA transcripts. HTBI primers primed a first-round RT-PCR, and a second-round multiplex PCR followed. In TCRdb, the multiplex PCR reads were re-called with MiXCR into one record per CDR3 protein. The profile shows 740,000 or so distinct CDR3 sequences, roughly 40% of them singletons. Regarding the study as a whole: Using 13 signatures, a model distinguished ophthalmopathy from stable hyperthyroidism, reaching around 86% sensitivity and roughly 80% specificity.

CDR1 and CDR2 from the germline V gene are SGHAT and FQDESV (reference sequence). The germline V and J ends were trimmed by 5 bases and 1 base, with 11 bases remaining between them. The CDR3 sequence is 15 residues long. This clonotype was picked up a small number of times. Its specificity is unknown. Input material: peripheral blood. This sequence joins TRBV11-1 and TRBJ2-2; D may be TRBD2 (5 bases). This TCR was recovered from an adult man with Graves' ophthalmopathy. CDR3 coding DNA: TGTGCCAGCAGCATCAGCGGACTGAACACCGGGGAGCTGTTTTTT. This codes for CASSISGLNTGELFF.